A selection of T cell receptor beta chains follows, all from one sample in a study of prognosis after radiotherapy for stage I lung cancer. Each CDR3 protein is one row after TCRdb ran MiXCR on the multiplex PCR reads. The sample includes approximately 35,000 distinct CDR3 sequences, around 30% seen only once; the top ten take 25% to 30%. The sample here was PBMCs, taken before or after stereotactic body radiation therapy (not recorded which). The receptor set was obtained from a donor aged 50 or older with non-small cell lung cancer. The CDR3 runs from the conserved cysteine through the conserved F or W. The D gene is left open where the match is weak. Expanded clones are given a class, and other clones once, few, many or no size at all.

CDR3nt: TGTGCCAGCAGCTTTTCAGGGGGCGACACTGAAGCTTTCTTT
CDR3aa: CASSFSGGDTEAFF
abundance: many
v_gene: TRBV11-1
j_gene: TRBJ1-1
d_gene: TRBD1

CDR3nt: TGTGCCAGCAGTTTAGGGGGACCCGACTATGGCTACACCTTC
CDR3aa: CASSLGGPDYGYTF
abundance: NA
v_gene: TRBV12-3/TRBV12-4
j_gene: TRBJ1-2
d_gene: NA

CDR3nt: TGTGCCAGCAGCCAAGATCTAAATCAGCCCCAGCATTTT
CDR3aa: CASSQDLNQPQHF
abundance: many
v_gene: TRBV3-1
j_gene: TRBJ1-5
d_gene: NA

CDR3nt: TGTGCCAGCAGACAACCTGGGACAGGGGTTGGGAATTCACCCCTCCACTTT
CDR3aa: CASRQPGTGVGNSPLHF
abundance: few
v_gene: TRBV25-1
j_gene: TRBJ1-6
d_gene: TRBD1

CDR3nt: TGTGCCAGCTCACCATCTGGACTAGCCAACAATGAGCAGTTCTTC
CDR3aa: CASSPSGLANNEQFF
abundance: many
v_gene: TRBV18
j_gene: TRBJ2-1
d_gene: TRBD2

CDR3nt: TGTGCCAGCAGTGAATTCTCCGGAACCGGGGAGCTGTTTTTT
CDR3aa: CASSEFSGTGELFF
abundance: many
v_gene: TRBV25-1
j_gene: TRBJ2-2
d_gene: NA

CDR3nt: TGTGCCAGCGGCTTAGCGGGAGGTACCGGGGAGCTGTTTTTT
CDR3aa: CASGLAGGTGELFF
abundance: once
v_gene: TRBV7-9
j_gene: TRBJ2-2
d_gene: TRBD2

CDR3nt: TGTGCCAGCAGCTTGTGGGGTGGCGGGACACCGTTGGAGCAGTACTTC
CDR3aa: CASSLWGGGTPLEQYF
abundance: many
v_gene: TRBV5-4
j_gene: TRBJ2-7
d_gene: NA

CDR3nt: TGTGCCAGCAACTCCTACAATGAGCAGTTCTTC
CDR3aa: CASNSYNEQFF
abundance: many
v_gene: TRBV28
j_gene: TRBJ2-1
d_gene: NA

CDR3nt: TGTGCCAGCAGCTCCAGACCGGGTGGGAACACTGAAGCTTTCTTT
CDR3aa: CASSSRPGGNTEAFF
abundance: many
v_gene: TRBV9
j_gene: TRBJ1-1
d_gene: NA

CDR3nt: TGTGCCAACAGCCCGGGACAGGGGTTTATGGCCGGGGATCTGTTTTTT
CDR3aa: CANSPGQGFMAGDLFF
abundance: NA
v_gene: TRBV6-1
j_gene: TRBJ2-2
d_gene: TRBD1

CDR3nt: TGTGCCAGCAGCTTAGATTCAGGGGGCGGAGGCGGCTACACCTTC
CDR3aa: CASSLDSGGGGGYTF
abundance: NA
v_gene: TRBV7-2
j_gene: TRBJ1-2
d_gene: TRBD1

CDR3nt: TGTGCCAGCAGTTTAGAGGGCTTTCCGAACACCGGGGAGCTGTTTTTT
CDR3aa: CASSLEGFPNTGELFF
abundance: NA
v_gene: TRBV27
j_gene: TRBJ2-2
d_gene: NA

CDR3nt: TGTGCCAGCAGTCGAACAGGGGGCGAGCAGTACTTC
CDR3aa: CASSRTGGEQYF
abundance: few
v_gene: TRBV12-3/TRBV12-4
j_gene: TRBJ2-7
d_gene: TRBD1

CDR3nt: TGTGCCAGCAGTTTACTTCACGGGGGGCCCGGGGAGCAGTTCTTC
CDR3aa: CASSLLHGGPGEQFF
abundance: many
v_gene: TRBV12-3/TRBV12-4
j_gene: TRBJ2-1
d_gene: NA

CDR3nt: TGTGCCAGCAGCTCTGGACAGCATAGGGATGAGCAGTTCTTC
CDR3aa: CASSSGQHRDEQFF
abundance: hyperexpanded
v_gene: TRBV7-9
j_gene: TRBJ2-1
d_gene: NA

CDR3nt: TGTGCCAGCAGCTTTGTCAGTAACGAGCAGTACTTC
CDR3aa: CASSFVSNEQYF
abundance: many
v_gene: TRBV7-2
j_gene: TRBJ2-7
d_gene: NA

CDR3nt: TGCAGTGCTAGAGATCCGGGACAGCTTTTCTATGGCTACACCTTC
CDR3aa: CSARDPGQLFYGYTF
abundance: NA
v_gene: TRBV20-1
j_gene: TRBJ1-2
d_gene: TRBD1

CDR3nt: TGTGCCAGCAGGGGCCCCGGGGGAAACACCATATATTTT
CDR3aa: CASRGPGGNTIYF
abundance: many
v_gene: TRBV6-1
j_gene: TRBJ1-3
d_gene: NA

CDR3nt: TGTGCCATCAGCGGAGGGTGGGGGGGGAACACTGAAGCTTTCTTT
CDR3aa: CAISGGWGGNTEAFF
abundance: NA
v_gene: TRBV10-3
j_gene: TRBJ1-1
d_gene: NA

CDR3nt: TGCGGCGCCGACAGGGGTTGGGGCTACACCTTC
CDR3aa: CGADRGWGYTF
abundance: few
v_gene: TRBV29-1
j_gene: TRBJ1-2
d_gene: TRBD1

CDR3nt: TGTGCCAGCAGTTATCTCCTTGGGGGGTACGAGCAGTACTTC
CDR3aa: CASSYLLGGYEQYF
abundance: many
v_gene: TRBV6-9
j_gene: TRBJ2-7
d_gene: NA

CDR3nt: TGTGCCAGCAGTGAACCACTACAGGACTACGAGCAGTACTTC
CDR3aa: CASSEPLQDYEQYF
abundance: medium-sized
v_gene: TRBV6-4
j_gene: TRBJ2-7
d_gene: NA

CDR3nt: TGTGCCAGCAGGAATGAGGGGGGAGGCTACACCTTC
CDR3aa: CASRNEGGGYTF
abundance: once
v_gene: TRBV3-1
j_gene: TRBJ1-2
d_gene: NA

CDR3nt: TGCAGTGCTAGAGATCGGGCAGGGGGCCCCTACGAGCAGTACTTC
CDR3aa: CSARDRAGGPYEQYF
abundance: many
v_gene: TRBV20-1
j_gene: TRBJ2-7
d_gene: TRBD1

CDR3nt: TGCAGTGCTAGGGACGCTAAGAATGAAAAACTGTTTTTT
CDR3aa: CSARDAKNEKLFF
abundance: many
v_gene: TRBV20-1
j_gene: TRBJ1-4
d_gene: NA

CDR3nt: TGCGCCAGCAGCTTGGATACTGAGCAGTTCTTC
CDR3aa: CASSLDTEQFF
abundance: many
v_gene: TRBV5-1
j_gene: TRBJ2-1
d_gene: NA

CDR3nt: TGTGCCACCAGCAGAGAGAGGGGGCAGGGACAGCCCCAGCATTTT
CDR3aa: CATSRERGQGQPQHF
abundance: many
v_gene: TRBV15
j_gene: TRBJ1-5
d_gene: TRBD1

CDR3nt: TGCGCCAGCAGCTTGAATCCCAGCTACAATGAGCAGTTCTTC
CDR3aa: CASSLNPSYNEQFF
abundance: many
v_gene: TRBV5-1
j_gene: TRBJ2-1
d_gene: NA

CDR3nt: TGCAGTGCTAGAGACGGGACAGGGGGTGAAAAACTGTTTTTT
CDR3aa: CSARDGTGGEKLFF
abundance: many
v_gene: TRBV20-1
j_gene: TRBJ1-4
d_gene: TRBD1

CDR3nt: TGTGCCAGCAGTCATGGGGGGGCCTACGAGCAGTACTTC
CDR3aa: CASSHGGAYEQYF
abundance: NA
v_gene: TRBV7-9
j_gene: TRBJ2-7
d_gene: TRBD2

CDR3nt: TGTGCCAGCAACACAGGGGGTGACACTGAAGCTTTCTTT
CDR3aa: CASNTGGDTEAFF
abundance: many
v_gene: TRBV3-1
j_gene: TRBJ1-1
d_gene: TRBD1

CDR3nt: TGTGCCAGCAGTGGCCCCGGGACAGGCCTTTATGGCTACACCTTC
CDR3aa: CASSGPGTGLYGYTF
abundance: NA
v_gene: TRBV28
j_gene: TRBJ1-2
d_gene: TRBD1

CDR3nt: TGTGCCAGCAGCTCCTTCGGGGGCTCCTACGAGCAGTACTTC
CDR3aa: CASSSFGGSYEQYF
abundance: NA
v_gene: TRBV11-2
j_gene: TRBJ2-7
d_gene: NA

CDR3nt: TGCGCCAGCAGCTTGGATCAGAGCTCCTACGAGCAGTACTTC
CDR3aa: CASSLDQSSYEQYF
abundance: many
v_gene: TRBV5-1
j_gene: TRBJ2-7
d_gene: NA

CDR3nt: TGCGCCAGCAGAAACCAGGTAGGGAGGGATAGCGAGCAGTACTTC
CDR3aa: CASRNQVGRDSEQYF
abundance: many
v_gene: TRBV5-1
j_gene: TRBJ2-7
d_gene: TRBD2

CDR3nt: TGCAGTGCTAAGAGGGACCTCTCCTACGAGCAGTACTTC
CDR3aa: CSAKRDLSYEQYF
abundance: many
v_gene: TRBV20-1
j_gene: TRBJ2-7
d_gene: NA

CDR3nt: TGCATTGCTAGAGAGGGGCCAGGGATTAGTACAGATACGCAGTATTTT
CDR3aa: CIAREGPGISTDTQYF
abundance: NA
v_gene: TRBV20-1
j_gene: TRBJ2-3
d_gene: NA

CDR3nt: TGCGCCAGCAGCTTCTACGCGGGGGGGTCCAATGAGCAGTTCTTC
CDR3aa: CASSFYAGGSNEQFF
abundance: many
v_gene: TRBV5-1
j_gene: TRBJ2-1
d_gene: TRBD2

CDR3nt: TGTGCCATCGGACAGGGGGCGCGTCAGCCCCAGCATTTT
CDR3aa: CAIGQGARQPQHF
abundance: many
v_gene: TRBV10-3
j_gene: TRBJ1-5
d_gene: TRBD1

CDR3nt: TGTGCCAGCAGCTTAGAAGGCAGGTTGAACACTGAAGCTTTCTTT
CDR3aa: CASSLEGRLNTEAFF
abundance: NA
v_gene: TRBV11-2
j_gene: TRBJ1-1
d_gene: NA

CDR3nt: TGTGCCAGCAGCTTAGAACGGTTATACGAGCAGTACTTC
CDR3aa: CASSLERLYEQYF
abundance: NA
v_gene: TRBV11-2
j_gene: TRBJ2-7
d_gene: NA

CDR3nt: TGTGCCAGCAGCGACTTGACCCCTTACAATGAGCAGTTCTTC
CDR3aa: CASSDLTPYNEQFF
abundance: many
v_gene: TRBV25-1
j_gene: TRBJ2-1
d_gene: NA

CDR3nt: TGCAGTACACGCGCGGGGGGGCCGGGGGAGACCCAGTACTTC
CDR3aa: CSTRAGGPGETQYF
abundance: many
v_gene: TRBV20-1
j_gene: TRBJ2-5
d_gene: TRBD2